What follows are 4 T cell receptor beta chains derived from one specimen sequenced in a study of beta chain features in type 1 diabetes. The isolated RNA, all of it, was reverse transcribed, so expressed TCRB transcripts were what got sequenced. Clones were sequenced by immunoSEQ multiplex PCR, and TCRdb holds only the in-frame ones, with some missing. Of hundreds of thousands of clones detected, 15% appear once; the ten largest clones hold about 0.086%. Specimen: naive CD4+ T cells from blood. The receptors shown here come from a young man in good health.

The chain uses TRBV4-3 and TRBJ1-5; TRBD1 matches 7 bases. V gave up 0 bases and J gave up 1 base; unmatched junction bases: 6. Germline loops: CDR1 LGHNA, CDR2 YSLEER. The CDR3 spans 17 residues. CDR3 nucleotide sequence: TGCGCCAGCAGCCAAGACACCCCAGGGGGGAGCAATCAGCCCCAGCATTTT. Residues: CASSQDTPGGSNQPQHF.

In this sample, this clone turned up a few times. The V gene is TRBV7-2, the J gene TRBJ1-2; D is possibly TRBD1 (5 bases). The CDR3 runs to 16 residues. Deletions cut 2 bases from V and 4 bases from J, with 17 bases between. In germline, CDR1 is SGHTA, CDR2 FQGNSA. CDR3 sequence (DNA): TGTGCCAGCAGCTTAAATAGGGGAGTTAACCCCTATGGCTACACCTTC. It yields the protein CASSLNRGVNPYGYTF.

Points on this clone: This same CDR3 is encoded by further DNA sequences in the sample. The chain uses TRBV4-1 and TRBJ2-7; D gene uncertain. Trimming pared 0 bases from V and 2 bases from J, leaving 8 bases between. The CDR3 extends over 14 amino acids. Germline-derived CDR1 and CDR2 are MGHRA and YSYEKL. CDR3 coding DNA: TGCGCCAGCAGCCAAGATGGTAGGGCCTACGAGCAGTACTTC. Its translation: CASSQDGRAYEQYF.

On this clone itself: This CDR3 is also generated by other DNA sequences in the sample. The V call is TRBV7-2, the J call TRBJ1-6; unclear D gene. The ends were cut back, 6 bases at V and 2 bases at J, with 2 bases in the middle. The germline CDR1 and CDR2 sequences are SGHTA and FQGNSA. The CDR3 consists of 12 residues. DNA for the CDR3: TGTGCCAGCAGTCCCTATAATTCACCCCTCCACTTT. Translated: CASSPYNSPLHF.